Each of the 30 T cell receptor beta chains below was sequenced from the same sample in a study of blood T cell repertoires in COVID-19. The protocol was immunoSEQ multiplex PCR, while the TCRdb copy is restricted to in-frame clones and leaves out a portion. The table records roughly 320,000 clones, about 90% of them present only once. Sequenced input: peripheral blood. These receptors were obtained from a woman in her forties or fifties with COVID-19, enrolled during active disease.

This clone was observed once. V usage is TRBV5-1 and J usage is TRBJ2-3; the match to TRBD2 covers 11 bases. V trimming: 0 bases; J trimming: 5 bases; junction bases outside the gene matches: 8. Germline CDR1 reads SGHRS; CDR2 reads YFSETQ. This CDR3 has 17 residues. The CDR3 DNA reads TGCGCCAGCAGCTTGGTTGGTAGCGGGGGGGTGCGAGATACGCAGTATTTT. This encodes CASSLVGSGGVRDTQYF.

The chain carries TRBV24-1 and TRBJ1-5; D is uncertain. The CDR3 is made up of 16 amino acids. Deletions cut 2 bases from V and 2 bases from J, with 12 bases between. Germline V lookup: CDR1 KGHDR, CDR2 SFDVKD. DNA for the CDR3: TGTGCCACCAGTGATTCGGAGACGACGGGCAATCAGCCCCAGCATTTT. It specifies CATSDSETTGNQPQHF.

This clone showed up just once. This chain uses TRBV2 with TRBJ2-1; TRBD2 agrees at 8 bases. The CDR3 loop spans 14 amino acids. Per the germline V gene, CDR1 is SNHLY and CDR2 is FYNNEI. V shed 7 bases and J 10 bases; nucleotides not matched to a gene: 12. The CDR3 loop reads CASNKAGVGVEQFF. For the CDR3, the DNA is TGTGCCAGCAACAAAGCGGGAGTGGGCGTAGAGCAGTTCTTC.

The chain recombines TRBV9 with TRBJ2-7, with a possible D match to TRBD2 (6 bases). Germline V gives CDR1 SGDLS, CDR2 YYNGEE. The CDR3 totals 16 residues. V was shortened by 0 bases and J by 3 bases, with 16 bases between the two germline ends. The CDR3 sequence is CASSVDFRHGSYEQYF. The DNA of the CDR3 is TGTGCCAGCAGCGTAGATTTCCGACACGGGAGCTACGAGCAGTACTTC.

This clone was observed a single time. This rearrangement joins TRBV7-3 to TRBJ1-2, with a tentative D call TRBD1 (6 bases). CDR3 length equals 13 residues. Germline values: CDR1 SGHTA, CDR2 FQGTGA. Trimming removed 5 bases from V and 8 bases from J, with 15 bases in between. The CDR3 loop reads CASSSRGGRGYTF. The CDR3, as DNA: TGTGCCAGCAGCAGCAGAGGGGGAAGGGGCTACACCTTC.

The chain joins TRBV15 to TRBJ1-4; D might be TRBD1 (6 bases). The ends were cut back, 5 bases at V and 8 bases at J, with 9 bases in the middle. The CDR3 extends over 12 amino acids. CDR1 and CDR2 from the germline V gene are LNHNV and YYDKDF (reference sequence). The CDR3 region is CATSAQGEKLFF. The DNA of the CDR3 is TGTGCCACCAGCGCTCAGGGGGAAAAACTGTTTTTT. Full variable domain (outside the CDR3, taken from reference TRBV15 and TRBJ1-4): DAMVIQNPRYQVTQFGKPVTLSCSQTLNHNVMYWYQQKSSQAPKLLFHYYDKDFNNEADTPDNFQSRRPNTSFCFLDIRSPGLGDTAMYLCATSAQGEKLFFGSGTQLSVL.

The genes are TRBV20-1 and TRBJ1-1; D is perhaps TRBD1 (6 bases). Between the trimmed V and J ends, which lost 6 bases and 11 bases, there was a span of 16 bases. Germline-derived CDR1 and CDR2 are DFQATT and SNEGSKA (reference sequence). The CDR3 has 11 residues. The CDR3 DNA follows: TGCAGTGCAGCTAGGACAGCCATGGCTTTCTTT. Amino acids: CSAARTAMAFF.

The V gene is TRBV25-1, the J gene TRBJ1-4; no reliable D call. The V and J ends lost 8 bases and 8 bases respectively, with 12 bases between them. The V gene's germline CDR1 is MGHDK and CDR2 SYGVNS. The CDR3 contains 12 residues. The chain's CDR3 is CASGAFIEKLFF. As DNA, the CDR3 is TGTGCCAGCGGTGCCTTTATCGAAAAACTGTTTTTT.

This rearrangement joins TRBV15 to TRBJ2-2, with 10 bases matching TRBD1. V gave up 0 bases and J gave up 5 bases; unmatched junction bases: 3. The germline gives CDR1 LNHNV, CDR2 YYDKDF (reference sequence). The length of the CDR3 is 16 residues. CDR3 nucleotide sequence: TGTGCCACCAGCAGAGATGTGGACAGGGGGACCGGGGAGCTGTTTTTT. It yields the protein CATSRDVDRGTGELFF.

A remark on this clone: Given the absence of the conserved phenylalanine or tryptophan at the CDR3 end, a read error is likely. No DNA is shown, since the ends of the CDR3 on it are uncertain; the CDR3 is the one TCRdb lists. This chain links TRBV5-5 with TRBJ1-2; the D call of TRBD1 is as the table states it, not checked on the DNA. From germline, CDR1 is SGHKS and CDR2 YYEKEE (reference sequence). Including both end residues, the CDR3 is 13 amino acids long. The CDR3 loop is CASSLGPGTGAGV.

This clone was seen many times. The DNA of the CDR3 is TGTGCCAGTGCTGCCGGGACATTAACTTACAATGAGCAGTTCTTC. Translated: CASAAGTLTYNEQFF. V and J are TRBV19 and TRBJ2-1; D possibly corresponds to TRBD1 (6 bases). The V and J ends lost 8 bases and 4 bases respectively, with 18 bases between them. The CDR3 has 15 residues. Germline lookup yields CDR1 LNHDA and CDR2 SQIVND (reference sequence).

The V call is TRBV11-2, the J call TRBJ2-1; 8 positions match TRBD2. Germline V CDR1 and CDR2: SGHAT, FQNNGV. The CDR3 covers 16 residues. With 7 bases clipped from V and 9 bases from J, the junction kept 17 bases outside the gene matches. The CDR3 loop reads CASNNPGGGRPGEQFF. The DNA for the CDR3 is TGTGCCAGCAACAACCCGGGGGGGGGTCGTCCAGGTGAGCAGTTCTTC.

The V and J genes are TRBV6-6 and TRBJ2-5; TRBD1 might be the D (6 bases). V gave up 1 base and J gave up 1 base, with 13 bases separating them. Germline V gives CDR1 MNHNY, CDR2 SVGAGI (reference sequence). CDR3 length: 16 amino acids. In DNA, the CDR3 is TGTGCCAGCAGTTACTTAGGCCAGGGGACCCAAGAGACCCAGTACTTC. Protein product: CASSYLGQGTQETQYF.

The chain has TRBV19 and TRBJ1-1; D is possibly TRBD1 (6 bases). Germline CDR1 and CDR2: LNHDA and SQIVND (reference sequence). The V end was cut by 3 bases, the J end by 3 bases, with 11 bases between. There are 14 residues in the CDR3. CDR3 region: CASSIQGWDTEAFF. The CDR3 nucleotides read TGTGCCAGTAGTATCCAGGGGTGGGACACTGAAGCTTTCTTT.

V is TRBV5-1 and J is TRBJ1-3; 7 positions match TRBD1. In germline, CDR1 is SGHRS, CDR2 YFSETQ. Losses at the gene ends were 3 bases for V and 1 base for J; bases not matched to a gene: 4. This CDR3 is built from 15 residues. The CDR3 DNA reads as TGCGCCAGCAGCTCACAGGGGTATTCTGGAAACACCATATATTTT. Its translation is CASSSQGYSGNTIYF.

This chain connects TRBV6-2 or TRBV6-3 to TRBJ1-6; TRBD1 aligns across 9 bases. This CDR3 region has 17 residues. V lost 0 bases, J lost 7 bases, and 7 bases stayed unmatched. Germline CDR1 is MNHEY and CDR2 is SVGEGT. The CDR3 DNA sequence: TGTGCCAGCAGTTACTCACCGGGACAGGGAGGGAATTCACCCCTCCACTTT. This sequence encodes CASSYSPGQGGNSPLHF.

The rearrangement uses TRBV4-1 and TRBJ2-1, with 9 bases that match TRBD2. J lost 2 bases, V lost 4 bases, and 3 bases had no gene match. Looked up from germline, CDR1 is MGHRA and CDR2 is YSYEKL. The CDR3 length is 15 residues. CDR3 in amino acids: CASSLSGGAYNEQFF. CDR3 coding DNA: TGCGCCAGCAGCCTTAGCGGGGGAGCCTACAATGAGCAGTTCTTC.

The chain joins TRBV14 to TRBJ2-7; 8 positions match TRBD2. CDR3 length: 14 amino acids. Germline assignment: CDR1 SGHDN and CDR2 FVKESK. V was pared by 4 bases and J by 2 bases, with 4 bases of the junction left unmatched. CDR3 residues: CASSRRGGTYEQYF. The CDR3 DNA is TGTGCCAGCAGCCGCCGGGGGGGAACCTACGAGCAGTACTTC. Based on the CDR3 plus reference TRBV14 and TRBJ2-7, the full variable domain is EAGVTQFPSHSVIEKGQTVTLRCDPISGHDNLYWYRRVMGKEIKFLLHFVKESKQDESGMPNNRFLAERTGGTYSTLKVQPAELEDSGVYFCASSRRGGTYEQYFGPGTRLTVT.

In its sample, this clone was seen once. The chain joins TRBV11-2 to TRBJ1-1; D uncertain. The germline CDR1 and CDR2 sequences are SGHAT and FQNNGV. This CDR3 has 13 amino acids. The ends were cut back, 5 bases at V and 1 base at J, with 8 bases in the middle. For the CDR3, the DNA is TGTGCCAGCAGCCCTGGGAGGAACACTGAAGCTTTCTTT. This encodes CASSPGRNTEAFF.

The chain combines TRBV11-3 with TRBJ2-5, with 8 bases aligning to TRBD1. V was pared by 5 bases and J by 4 bases, with 6 bases of the junction left unmatched. The CDR3 totals 14 residues. The germline gives CDR1 SGHNT, CDR2 YENEEA. The CDR3 is CASSLQGVGETQYF. CDR3 DNA: TGTGCCAGCAGCCTACAGGGGGTTGGAGAGACCCAGTACTTC.

The chain uses TRBV19 and TRBJ2-2; 8 bases line up with TRBD1. The germline V gene has CDR1 LNHDA and CDR2 SQIVND (reference sequence). V lost 1 base, J lost 6 bases, and 4 bases stayed unmatched. The CDR3 consists of 15 residues. CDR3 in DNA: TGTGCCAGTAGTATAGGGACAGGGTACGCCGGGGAGCTGTTTTTT. Encoded protein: CASSIGTGYAGELFF.

The genes are TRBV6-5 and TRBJ1-5; no firm D call. The V and J ends lost 0 bases and 0 bases respectively, with 6 bases between them. This CDR3 comprises 15 residues. In germline, CDR1 is MNHEY, CDR2 SVGAGI. This CDR3 reads CASSYSRDSNQPQHF. DNA for the CDR3: TGTGCCAGCAGTTACTCGAGGGATAGCAATCAGCCCCAGCATTTT.

This chain joins TRBV18 and TRBJ2-7; possible D gene TRBD1, 6 bases. V dropped 6 bases and J dropped 2 bases, with 14 bases sitting between them. This CDR3 is built from 14 residues. CDR1 and CDR2 from the germline V gene are KGHSH and LQKENI. This CDR3 reads CASSTQGSTYEQYF. The CDR3 bases are TGTGCCAGCTCCACACAGGGATCCACCTACGAGCAGTACTTC.

This chain uses TRBV5-8 with TRBJ2-1; weak D call: TRBD1 (6 bases). Germline values: CDR1 SGHTS, CDR2 YDEGEE. The CDR3 has 15 residues. V shed 0 bases and J shed 7 bases, with 14 bases lying between them. In DNA form, the CDR3 reads TGTGCCAGCAGCTTGGAGGGACAAAGGTGGAATGAGCAGTTCTTC. Amino acids: CASSLEGQRWNEQFF.

This chain joins TRBV29-1 and TRBJ2-5; 8 bases match TRBD2. The CDR3 is made up of 12 amino acids. J gave up 4 bases and V 7 bases, and 5 bases lay outside the gene matches. Germline V lookup: CDR1 SQVTM, CDR2 ANQGSEA. The CDR3 loop is CSGVRGGETQYF. CDR3 DNA sequence: TGCAGCGGGGTCCGGGGGGGAGAGACCCAGTACTTC.

The chain combines TRBV27 with TRBJ2-6; TRBD1 matches at 10 bases. Trimming cost V 6 bases and J 0 bases; bases outside gene matches: 5. The length of the CDR3 is 17 residues. Per the germline V gene, CDR1 is MNHEY and CDR2 is SMNVEV (reference sequence). The CDR3 is CASRWDRGLSGANVLTF. Written as DNA, the CDR3 is TGTGCCAGCAGATGGGACAGGGGACTCTCTGGGGCCAACGTCCTGACTTTC.

The chain uses TRBV29-1 and TRBJ2-5, with 10 nucleotides matching TRBD1. The ends lost 5 bases at V and 9 bases at J; junction bases unmatched: 9. This CDR3 comprises 13 residues. CDR1 is SQVTM, CDR2 ANQGSEA, per germline. CDR3 sequence: CSVKTGGSTAQYF. CDR3 sequence (DNA): TGCAGCGTTAAGACAGGGGGCTCAACGGCCCAGTACTTC.

The V and J genes are TRBV19 and TRBJ1-6; TRBD1 agrees at 11 bases. Germline V gene data show CDR1 as LNHDA and CDR2 as SQIVND (reference sequence). This CDR3 has 13 amino acids. Germline trimming cut 10 bases from V and 10 bases from J; bases unmatched to any gene: 6. The CDR3 coding sequence is TGTGCCACCTCGGACAGGGGGCCATCACCCCTCCACTTT. This codes for CATSDRGPSPLHF.

This sequence joins TRBV5-4 and TRBJ1-2; D uncertain. CDR3 size: 15 residues. CDR1 is SGHNT and CDR2 is YYREEE in the germline V gene (reference sequence). Trimming removed 4 bases from V and 3 bases from J, with 16 bases in between. CDR3 in amino acids: CASSAGLDSDYGYTF. The CDR3 DNA sequence: TGTGCCAGCAGCGCAGGACTCGATTCGGACTATGGCTACACCTTC.

The rearrangement uses TRBV27 and TRBJ1-2, with 10 positions matching TRBD1. CDR3 length: 15 amino acids. Germline assignment: CDR1 MNHEY and CDR2 SMNVEV (reference sequence). Germline trimming cut 7 bases from V and 4 bases from J; bases unmatched to any gene: 9. CDR3 in amino acids: CASTETGGGSYGYTF. DNA of the CDR3: TGTGCCAGCACCGAGACAGGGGGCGGGAGCTATGGCTACACCTTC.